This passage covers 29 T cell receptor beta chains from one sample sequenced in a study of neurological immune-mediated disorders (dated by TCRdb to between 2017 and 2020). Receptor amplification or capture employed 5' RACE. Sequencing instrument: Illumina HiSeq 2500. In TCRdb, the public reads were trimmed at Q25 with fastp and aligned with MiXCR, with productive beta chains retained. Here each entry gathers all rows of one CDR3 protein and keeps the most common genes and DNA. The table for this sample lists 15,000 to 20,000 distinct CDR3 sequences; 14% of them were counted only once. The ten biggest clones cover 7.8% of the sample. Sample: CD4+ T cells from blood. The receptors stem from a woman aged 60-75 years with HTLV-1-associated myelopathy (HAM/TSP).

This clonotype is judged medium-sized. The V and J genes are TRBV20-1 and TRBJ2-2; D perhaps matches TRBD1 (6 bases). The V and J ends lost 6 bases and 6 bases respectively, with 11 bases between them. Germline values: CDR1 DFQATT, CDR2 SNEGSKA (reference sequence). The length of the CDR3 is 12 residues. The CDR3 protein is CSARTVPGELFF. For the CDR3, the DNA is TGCAGTGCACGGACAGTCCCCGGGGAGCTGTTTTTT.

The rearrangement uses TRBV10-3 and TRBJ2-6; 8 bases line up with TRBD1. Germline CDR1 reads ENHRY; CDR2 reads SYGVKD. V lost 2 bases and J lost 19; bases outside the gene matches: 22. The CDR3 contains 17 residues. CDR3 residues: CAISEVQGGPGANVPTF. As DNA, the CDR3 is TGTGCCATCAGTGAGGTACAGGGGGGTCCTGGGGCCAACGTCCCAACTTTC.

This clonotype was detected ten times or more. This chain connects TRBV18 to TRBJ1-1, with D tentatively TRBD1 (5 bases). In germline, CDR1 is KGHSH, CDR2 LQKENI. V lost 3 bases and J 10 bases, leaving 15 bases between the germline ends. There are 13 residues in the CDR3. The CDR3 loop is CASSPEGPERAFF. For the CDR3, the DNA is TGTGCCAGCTCACCGGAGGGGCCCGAGCGAGCTTTCTTT.

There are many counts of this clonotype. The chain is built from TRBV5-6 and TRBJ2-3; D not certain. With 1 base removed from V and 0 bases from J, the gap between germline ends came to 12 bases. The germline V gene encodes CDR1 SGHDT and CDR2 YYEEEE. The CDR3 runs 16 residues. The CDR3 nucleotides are TGTGCCAGCAGCTTGTCTTCCGAACCGAGCACAGATACGCAGTATTTT. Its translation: CASSLSSEPSTDTQYF.

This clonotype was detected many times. CDR3 coding DNA: TGCAGTGCTAGAGGTGGATCGGACAGGGCTAGCTCTGGAAACACCATATATTTT. This codes for CSARGGSDRASSGNTIYF. The chain joins TRBV20-1 to TRBJ1-3; 8 nucleotides align to TRBD1. Losses at the gene ends were 1 base for V and 0 bases for J; bases not matched to a gene: 11. Germline V gives CDR1 DFQATT, CDR2 SNEGSKA (reference sequence). The CDR3 consists of 18 residues.

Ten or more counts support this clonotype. In DNA form, the CDR3 reads TGCGCCAGCAGCTTGACCTCGGGCATAGAATCACCCCTCCACTTT. Amino acids: CASSLTSGIESPLHF. The chain combines TRBV5-1 with TRBJ1-6; no reliable D call. Germline V gives CDR1 SGHRS, CDR2 YFSETQ. V lost 1 base to trimming and J lost 10 bases, with 15 bases between them. The CDR3 runs to 15 residues.

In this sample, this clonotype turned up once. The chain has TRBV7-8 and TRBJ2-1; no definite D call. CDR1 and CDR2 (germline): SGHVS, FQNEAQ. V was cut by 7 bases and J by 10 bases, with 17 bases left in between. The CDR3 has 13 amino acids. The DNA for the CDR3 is TGTGCCAGCATCCCTACGGTGAACGGCGAGCAGTTCTTC. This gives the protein CASIPTVNGEQFF. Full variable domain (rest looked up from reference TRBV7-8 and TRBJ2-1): GAGVSQSPRYKVAKRGQDVALRCDPISGHVSLFWYQQALGQGPEFLTYFQNEAQLDKSGLPSDRFFAERPEGSVSTLKIQRTQQEDSAVYLCASIPTVNGEQFFGPGTRLTVL.

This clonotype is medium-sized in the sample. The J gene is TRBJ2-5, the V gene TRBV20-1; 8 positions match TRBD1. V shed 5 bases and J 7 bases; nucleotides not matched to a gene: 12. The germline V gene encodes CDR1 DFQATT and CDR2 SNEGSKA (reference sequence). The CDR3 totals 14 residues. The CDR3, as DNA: TGCAGTGCTGCCGACAGGGGCACCTCGGGGACCCAGTACTTC. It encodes CSAADRGTSGTQYF.

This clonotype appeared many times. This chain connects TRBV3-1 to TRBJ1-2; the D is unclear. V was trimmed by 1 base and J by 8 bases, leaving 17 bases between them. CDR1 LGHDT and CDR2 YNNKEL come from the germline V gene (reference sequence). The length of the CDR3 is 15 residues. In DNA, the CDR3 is TGTGCCAGCAGCCAAGGTCGGCTGCCGCCCCGCGGCTACACCTTC. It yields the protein CASSQGRLPPRGYTF.

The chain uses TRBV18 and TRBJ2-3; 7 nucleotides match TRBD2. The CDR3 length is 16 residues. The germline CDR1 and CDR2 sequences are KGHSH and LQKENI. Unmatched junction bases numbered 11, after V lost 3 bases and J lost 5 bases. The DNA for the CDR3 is TGTGCCAGCTCACCCCAGACTATGAGCGGGATAGATACGCAGTATTTT. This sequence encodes CASSPQTMSGIDTQYF.

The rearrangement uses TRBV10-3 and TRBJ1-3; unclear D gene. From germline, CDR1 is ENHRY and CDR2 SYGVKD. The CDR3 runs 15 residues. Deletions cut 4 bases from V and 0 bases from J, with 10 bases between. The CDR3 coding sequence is TGTGCCATCAGTGGGACTGCGGTCTCTGGAAACACCATATATTTT. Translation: CAISGTAVSGNTIYF.

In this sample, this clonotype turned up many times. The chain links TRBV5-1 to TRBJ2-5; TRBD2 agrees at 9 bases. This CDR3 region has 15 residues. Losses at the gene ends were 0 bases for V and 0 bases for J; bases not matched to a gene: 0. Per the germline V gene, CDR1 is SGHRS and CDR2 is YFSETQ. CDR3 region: CASSLVAGDQETQYF. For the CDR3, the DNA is TGCGCCAGCAGCTTGGTAGCGGGGGACCAAGAGACCCAGTACTTC.

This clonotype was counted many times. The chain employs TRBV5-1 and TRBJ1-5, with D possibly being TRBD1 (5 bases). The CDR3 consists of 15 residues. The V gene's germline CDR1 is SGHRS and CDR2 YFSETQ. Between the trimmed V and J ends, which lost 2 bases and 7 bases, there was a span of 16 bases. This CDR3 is CASSLNGGGEQPQHF. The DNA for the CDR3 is TGCGCCAGCAGCTTAAATGGGGGAGGAGAGCAGCCCCAGCATTTT.

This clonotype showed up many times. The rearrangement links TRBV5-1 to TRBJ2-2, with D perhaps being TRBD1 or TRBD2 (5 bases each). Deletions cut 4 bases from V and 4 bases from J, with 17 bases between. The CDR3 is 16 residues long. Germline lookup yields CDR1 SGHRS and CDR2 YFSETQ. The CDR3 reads CASSPRVAGSTGELFF. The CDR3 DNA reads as TGCGCCAGCAGCCCGCGGGTGGCAGGGAGCACCGGGGAGCTGTTTTTT.

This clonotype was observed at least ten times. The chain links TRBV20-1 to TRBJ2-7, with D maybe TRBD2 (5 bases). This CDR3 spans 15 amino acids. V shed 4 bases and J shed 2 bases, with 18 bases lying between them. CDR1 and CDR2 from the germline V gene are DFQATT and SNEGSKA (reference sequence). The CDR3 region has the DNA TGCAGTGCTAAAAGGAGGCTAGCAGGCCCCTACGAGCAGTACTTC. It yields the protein CSAKRRLAGPYEQYF.

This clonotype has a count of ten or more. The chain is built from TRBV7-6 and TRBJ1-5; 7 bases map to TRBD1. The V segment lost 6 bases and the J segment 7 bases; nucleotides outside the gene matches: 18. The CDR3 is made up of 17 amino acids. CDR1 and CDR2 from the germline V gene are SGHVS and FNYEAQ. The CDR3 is CASSRPGVGGGWQPQHF. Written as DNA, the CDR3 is TGTGCCAGCAGTCGACCTGGGGTAGGGGGCGGTTGGCAGCCCCAGCATTTT. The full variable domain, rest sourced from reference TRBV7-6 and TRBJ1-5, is GAGVSQSPRYKVTKRGQDVALRCDPISGHVSLYWYRQALGQGPEFLTYFNYEAQQDKSGLPNDRFSAERPEGSISTLTIQRTEQRDSAMYRCASSRPGVGGGWQPQHFGDGTRLSIL.

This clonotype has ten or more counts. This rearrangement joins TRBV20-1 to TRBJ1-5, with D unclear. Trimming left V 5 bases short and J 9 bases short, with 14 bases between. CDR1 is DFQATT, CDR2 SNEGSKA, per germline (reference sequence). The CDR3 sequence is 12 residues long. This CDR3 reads CSAGGGPGPQHF. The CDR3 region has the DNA TGCAGTGCTGGCGGTGGTCCTGGGCCCCAGCATTTT.

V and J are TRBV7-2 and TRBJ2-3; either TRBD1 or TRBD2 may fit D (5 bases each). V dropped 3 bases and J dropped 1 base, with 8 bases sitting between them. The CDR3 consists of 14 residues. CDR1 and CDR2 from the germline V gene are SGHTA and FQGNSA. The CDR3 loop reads CASSFGGGTDTQYF. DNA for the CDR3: TGTGCCAGCAGCTTTGGGGGTGGCACAGATACGCAGTATTTT.

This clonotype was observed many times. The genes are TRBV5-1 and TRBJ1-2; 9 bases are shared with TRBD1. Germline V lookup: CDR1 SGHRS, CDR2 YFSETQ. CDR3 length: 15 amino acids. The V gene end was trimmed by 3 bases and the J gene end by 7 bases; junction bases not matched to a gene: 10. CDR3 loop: CASSSGTGNSGGYTF. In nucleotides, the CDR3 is TGCGCCAGCAGCTCCGGGACAGGGAATTCTGGTGGCTACACCTTC.

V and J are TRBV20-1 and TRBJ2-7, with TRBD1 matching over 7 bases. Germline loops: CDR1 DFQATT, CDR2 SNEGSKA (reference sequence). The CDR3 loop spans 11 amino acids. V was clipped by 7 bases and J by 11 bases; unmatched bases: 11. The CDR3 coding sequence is TGCAGTGATAATTCCTGGGACAGAAAGTACTTC. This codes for CSDNSWDRKYF.

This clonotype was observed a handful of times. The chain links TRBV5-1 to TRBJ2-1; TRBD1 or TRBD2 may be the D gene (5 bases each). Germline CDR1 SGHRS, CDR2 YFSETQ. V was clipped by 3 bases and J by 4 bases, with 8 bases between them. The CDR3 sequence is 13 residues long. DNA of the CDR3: TGCGCCAGCAGCTGGGGGAATTACAATGAGCAGTTCTTC. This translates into CASSWGNYNEQFF. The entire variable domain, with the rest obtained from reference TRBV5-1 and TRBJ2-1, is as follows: KAGVTQTPRYLIKTRGQQVTLSCSPISGHRSVSWYQQTPGQGLQFLFEYFSETQRNKGNFPGRFSGRQFSNSRSEMNVSTLELGDSALYLCASSWGNYNEQFFGPGTRLTVL.

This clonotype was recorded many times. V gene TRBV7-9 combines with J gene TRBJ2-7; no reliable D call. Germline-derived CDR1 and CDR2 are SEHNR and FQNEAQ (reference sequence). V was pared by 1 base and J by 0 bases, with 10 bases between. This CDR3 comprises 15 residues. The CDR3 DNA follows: TGTGCCAGCAGCTTAGGGTCCCGGGCCTCCTACGAGCAGTACTTC. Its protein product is CASSLGSRASYEQYF. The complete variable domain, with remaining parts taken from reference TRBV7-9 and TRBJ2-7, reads DTGVSQNPRHKITKRGQNVTFRCDPISEHNRLYWYRQTLGQGPEFLTYFQNEAQLEKSRLLSDRFSAERPKGSFSTLEIQRTEQGDSAMYLCASSLGSRASYEQYFGPGTRLTVT.

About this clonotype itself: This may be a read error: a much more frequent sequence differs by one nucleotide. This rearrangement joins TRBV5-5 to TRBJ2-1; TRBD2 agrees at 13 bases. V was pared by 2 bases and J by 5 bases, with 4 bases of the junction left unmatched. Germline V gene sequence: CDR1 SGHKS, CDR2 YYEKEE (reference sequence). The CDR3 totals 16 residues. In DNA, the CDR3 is TGTGCCAGCAGCTTCACCGGGACTAGCGGGAACAATGAGCAGTTCTTC. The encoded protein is CASSFTGTSGNNEQFF.

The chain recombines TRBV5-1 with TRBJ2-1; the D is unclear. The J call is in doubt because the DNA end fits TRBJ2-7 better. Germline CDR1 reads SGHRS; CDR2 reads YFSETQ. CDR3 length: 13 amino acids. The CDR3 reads CASSPPGPYEQYF. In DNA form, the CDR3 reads TGCGCCAGCAGCCCACCCGGGCCCTACGAGCAGTACTTC.

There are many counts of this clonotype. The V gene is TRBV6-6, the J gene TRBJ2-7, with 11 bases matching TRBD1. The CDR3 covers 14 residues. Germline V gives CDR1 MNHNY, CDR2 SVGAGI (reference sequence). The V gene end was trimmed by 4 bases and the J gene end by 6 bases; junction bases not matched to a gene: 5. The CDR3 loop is CASSSRTGGGEQYF. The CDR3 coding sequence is TGTGCCAGCAGTTCCCGGACAGGGGGCGGCGAGCAGTACTTC.

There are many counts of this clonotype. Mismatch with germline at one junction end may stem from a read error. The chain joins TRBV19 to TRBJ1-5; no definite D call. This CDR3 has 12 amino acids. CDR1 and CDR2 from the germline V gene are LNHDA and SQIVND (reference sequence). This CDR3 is CASSIDQDKIPF. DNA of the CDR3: TGTGCCAGTAGTATAGATCAGGATAAGATACCATTT.

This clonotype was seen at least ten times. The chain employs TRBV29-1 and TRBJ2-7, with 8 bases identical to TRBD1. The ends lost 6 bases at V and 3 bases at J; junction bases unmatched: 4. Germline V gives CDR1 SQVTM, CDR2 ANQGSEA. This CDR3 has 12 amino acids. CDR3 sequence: CSVTGTGYEQYF. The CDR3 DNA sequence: TGCAGCGTCACCGGGACAGGCTACGAGCAGTACTTC.

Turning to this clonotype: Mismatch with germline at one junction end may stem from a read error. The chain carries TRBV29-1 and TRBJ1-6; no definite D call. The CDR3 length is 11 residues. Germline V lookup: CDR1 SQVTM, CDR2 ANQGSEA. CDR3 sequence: CSVVGAYEQYF. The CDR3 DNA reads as TGCAGCGTTGTAGGAGCCTACGAGCAGTACTTT.

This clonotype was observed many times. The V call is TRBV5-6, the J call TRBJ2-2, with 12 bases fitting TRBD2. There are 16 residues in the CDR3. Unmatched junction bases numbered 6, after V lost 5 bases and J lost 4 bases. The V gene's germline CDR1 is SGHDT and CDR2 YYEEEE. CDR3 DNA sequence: TGTGCCAGCAGAAGAGGACTAGCGGGGAGCACCGGGGAGCTGTTTTTT. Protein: CASRRGLAGSTGELFF.